One T cell receptor beta chain is described in this entry. The data were taken from a study of CD8 T cells in Susac syndrome. The CDR3 totals 12 residues. The germline gives CDR1 GTSNPN, CDR2 SVGIG (reference sequence). V was trimmed by 5 bases and J by 1 base, leaving 5 bases between them. An amount of RNA that ranged from roughly 0.5 to 1 ug was reverse transcribed with random hexamers. In TCRdb, the immunoSEQ multiplex PCR reads were re-called with MiXCR into one record per CDR3 protein. The sample records some 130,000 distinct CDR3 sequences, about 95% being singletons. High-throughput TCR beta sequencing covered peripheral CD8+ and CD4+ T cells. Negative isolation was used for CD8+ and CD4+ T cells, and FACS enrichment was applied to TEMRA cells.

Sequenced material: CD4+ T cells from PBMCs. This sequence was found in a human donor with multiple sclerosis. The chain is built from TRBV30 and TRBJ2-2; D is perhaps TRBD2 (5 bases). The CDR3 nucleotides read TGTGCCTGGGAGGGGAACACCGGGGAGCTGTTTTTT. The encoded protein is CAWEGNTGELFF. Supplemented by reference TRBV30 and TRBJ2-2, the full variable domain reads SQTIHQWPATLVQPVGSPLSLECTVEGTSNPNLYWYRQAAGRGLQLLFYSVGIGQISSEVPQNLSASRPQDRQFILSSKKLLLSDSGFYLCAWEGNTGELFFGEGSRLTVL.